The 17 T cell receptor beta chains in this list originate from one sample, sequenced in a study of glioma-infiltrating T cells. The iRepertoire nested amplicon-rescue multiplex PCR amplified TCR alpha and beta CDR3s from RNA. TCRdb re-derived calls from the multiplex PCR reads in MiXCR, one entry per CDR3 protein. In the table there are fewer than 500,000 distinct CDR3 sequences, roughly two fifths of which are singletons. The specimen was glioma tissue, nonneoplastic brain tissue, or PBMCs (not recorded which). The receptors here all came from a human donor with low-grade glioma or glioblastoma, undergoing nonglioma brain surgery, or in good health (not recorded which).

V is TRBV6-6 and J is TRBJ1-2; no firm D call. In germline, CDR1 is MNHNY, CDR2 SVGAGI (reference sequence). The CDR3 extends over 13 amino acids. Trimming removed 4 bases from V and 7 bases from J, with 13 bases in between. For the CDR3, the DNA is TGTGCCAGCAGTTGGGAAGCCTCTGCTGGCTACACCTTC. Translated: CASSWEASAGYTF.

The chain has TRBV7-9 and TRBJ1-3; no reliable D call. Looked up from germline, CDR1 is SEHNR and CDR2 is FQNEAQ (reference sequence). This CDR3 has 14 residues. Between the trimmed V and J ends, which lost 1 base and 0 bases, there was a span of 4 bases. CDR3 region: CASSLGDSGNTIYF. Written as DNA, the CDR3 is TGTGCCAGCAGCTTAGGGGACTCTGGAAACACCATATATTTT. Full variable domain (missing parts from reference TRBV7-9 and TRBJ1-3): DTGVSQNPRHKITKRGQNVTFRCDPISEHNRLYWYRQTLGQGPEFLTYFQNEAQLEKSRLLSDRFSAERPKGSFSTLEIQRTEQGDSAMYLCASSLGDSGNTIYFGEGSWLTVV.

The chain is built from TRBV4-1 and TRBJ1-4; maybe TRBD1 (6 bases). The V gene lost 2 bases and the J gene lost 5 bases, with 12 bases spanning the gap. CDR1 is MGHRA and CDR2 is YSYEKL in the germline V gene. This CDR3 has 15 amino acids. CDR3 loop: CASSQRGQVNEKLFF. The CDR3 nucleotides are TGCGCCAGCAGCCAAAGGGGACAAGTAAATGAAAAACTGTTTTTT.

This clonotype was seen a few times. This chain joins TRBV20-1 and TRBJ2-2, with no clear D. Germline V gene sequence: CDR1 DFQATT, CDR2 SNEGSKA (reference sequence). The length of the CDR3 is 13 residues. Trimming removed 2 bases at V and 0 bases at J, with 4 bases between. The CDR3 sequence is CSARLPNTGELFF. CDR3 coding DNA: TGCAGTGCTAGACTCCCGAACACCGGGGAGCTGTTTTTT.

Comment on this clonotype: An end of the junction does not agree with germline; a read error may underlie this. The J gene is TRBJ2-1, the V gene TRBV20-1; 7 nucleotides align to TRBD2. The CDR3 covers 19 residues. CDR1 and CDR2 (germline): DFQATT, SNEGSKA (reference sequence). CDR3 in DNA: TGCAGTGCTAGACGCCGGGATGGGCGGGAGATAGTATCCTGCAATGAGCAGTTCTTC. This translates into CSARRRDGREIVSCNEQFF.

This CDR3 is CASSGLGDQPQHF. The CDR3 bases are TGTGCCAGTTCGGGACTGGGCGATCAGCCCCAGCATTTT. V is TRBV25-1 and J is TRBJ1-5, with D maybe TRBD1 (5 bases). This CDR3 spans 13 amino acids. Between the trimmed V and J ends, which lost 9 bases and 5 bases, there was a span of 14 bases. The germline V gene encodes CDR1 MGHDK and CDR2 SYGVNS.

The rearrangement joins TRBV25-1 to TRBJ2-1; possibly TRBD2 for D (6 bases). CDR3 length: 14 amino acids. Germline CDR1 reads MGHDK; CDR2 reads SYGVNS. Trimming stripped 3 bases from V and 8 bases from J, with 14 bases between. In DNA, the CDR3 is TGTGCCAGCAGTGACCCGTGGGGGGACTATGAGCAGTTCTTC. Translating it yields CASSDPWGDYEQFF.

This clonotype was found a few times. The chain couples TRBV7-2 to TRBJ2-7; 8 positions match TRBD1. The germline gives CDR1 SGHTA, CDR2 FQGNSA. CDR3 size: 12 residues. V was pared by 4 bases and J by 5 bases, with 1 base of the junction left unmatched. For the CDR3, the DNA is TGTGCCAGCAGCTCAGGGGGCCACGAGCAGTACTTC. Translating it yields CASSSGGHEQYF.

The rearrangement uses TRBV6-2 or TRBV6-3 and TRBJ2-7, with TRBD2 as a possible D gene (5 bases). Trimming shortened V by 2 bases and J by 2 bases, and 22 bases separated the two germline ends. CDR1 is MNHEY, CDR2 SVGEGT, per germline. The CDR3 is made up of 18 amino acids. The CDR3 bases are TGTGCCAGCAGTTACCCGAGGGTTGGAGCGATACCTCCCTACGAGCAGTACTTC. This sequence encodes CASSYPRVGAIPPYEQYF.

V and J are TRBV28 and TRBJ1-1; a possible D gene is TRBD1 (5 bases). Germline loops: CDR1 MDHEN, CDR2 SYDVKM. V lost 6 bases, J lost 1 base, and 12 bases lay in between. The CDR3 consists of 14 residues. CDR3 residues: CASRPRGKNTEAFF. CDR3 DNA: TGTGCCAGCAGACCGAGGGGAAAGAACACTGAAGCTTTCTTT.

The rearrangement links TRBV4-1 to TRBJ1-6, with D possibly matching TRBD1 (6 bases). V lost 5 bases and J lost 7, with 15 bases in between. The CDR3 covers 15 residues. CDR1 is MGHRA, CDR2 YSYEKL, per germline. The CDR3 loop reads CASSFFTGRNSPLHF. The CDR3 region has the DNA TGCGCCAGCAGCTTCTTCACAGGGAGGAATTCACCCCTCCACTTT.

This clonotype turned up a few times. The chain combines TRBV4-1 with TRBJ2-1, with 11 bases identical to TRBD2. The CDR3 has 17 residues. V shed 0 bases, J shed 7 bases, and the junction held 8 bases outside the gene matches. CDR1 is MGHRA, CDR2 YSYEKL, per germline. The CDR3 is CASSQESGTSGRNEQFF. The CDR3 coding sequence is TGCGCCAGCAGCCAAGAGTCCGGGACTAGCGGTAGAAATGAGCAGTTCTTC.

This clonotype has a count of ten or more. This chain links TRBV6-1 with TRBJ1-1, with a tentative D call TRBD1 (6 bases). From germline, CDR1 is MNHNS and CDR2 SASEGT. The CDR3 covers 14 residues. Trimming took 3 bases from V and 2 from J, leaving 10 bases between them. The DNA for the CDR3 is TGTGCCAGCAGTGAGACAGGATTTAACACTGAAGCTTTCTTT. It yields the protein CASSETGFNTEAFF.

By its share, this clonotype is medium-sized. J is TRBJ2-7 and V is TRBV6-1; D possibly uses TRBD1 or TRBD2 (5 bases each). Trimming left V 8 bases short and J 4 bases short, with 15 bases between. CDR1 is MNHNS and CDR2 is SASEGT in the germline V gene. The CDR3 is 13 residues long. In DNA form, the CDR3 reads TGTGCCAGCCGGGACCAAAATACATACGAGCAGTACTTC. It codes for CASRDQNTYEQYF.

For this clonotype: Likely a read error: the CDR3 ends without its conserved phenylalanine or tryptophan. The DNA for the CDR3 is TGTGCCAGCAGCTTACTTGAACAGGAGACCCAGTACCTC. Its translation: CASSLLEQETQYL. The chain joins TRBV7-2 to TRBJ2-5; no clear D. Germline CDR1 is SGHTA and CDR2 is FQGNSA. The V gene lost 2 bases and the J gene lost 5 bases, with 9 bases spanning the gap. The CDR3 spans 13 residues.

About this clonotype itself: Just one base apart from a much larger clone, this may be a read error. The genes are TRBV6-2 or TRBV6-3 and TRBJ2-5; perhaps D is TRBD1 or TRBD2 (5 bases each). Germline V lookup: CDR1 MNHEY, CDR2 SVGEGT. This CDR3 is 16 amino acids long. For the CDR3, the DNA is TGTGCCAGCAGTTACTCGACGTTCGGGGACCAAGAGGCCCAGTACTTC. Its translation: CASSYSTFGDQEAQYF.

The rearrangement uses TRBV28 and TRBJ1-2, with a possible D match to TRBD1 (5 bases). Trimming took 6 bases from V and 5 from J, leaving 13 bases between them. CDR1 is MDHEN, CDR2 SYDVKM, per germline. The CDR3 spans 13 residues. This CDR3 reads CASRWGIPYGYTF. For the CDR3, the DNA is TGTGCCAGCAGATGGGGGATCCCGTATGGCTACACCTTC.